This T cell receptor beta chain originates from a study of blood T cell repertoires in COVID-19 (dated by TCRdb to 2020 to 2022). With regard to the full study: Samples from collaborators originated in the United States, Italy and Spain and spanned both the acute and convalescent phases of COVID-19. Deeply sampled blood TCRbeta repertoires from subjects exposed to, actively infected with, or recovered from COVID-19 were included in the dataset. Nearly every sample came with metadata listing a de-identified subject ID, COVID-19 status, age in years and sex. The samples were drawn from the first 160 participants of the ongoing ImmuneRACE study and from under 1,500 subjects provided by 6 global collaborators. The repertoires were released in a freely available public database intended as a resource for research on the immune response to SARS-CoV-2. The material from the prospective study consisted of cDNA or gDNA derived from T cells, B-cell-depleted T cells, or PBMCs. Where HLA class I and class II types were available, the types were taken from metadata supplied by the sample provider, not from assay-based typing.

A note on this clone: Its antigen is not yet known. No much larger clone is present one base from it, and per-base qualities are unavailable.

V is trimmed back by 3 bases and J by 6 bases, and the junction contains 5 bases that no gene match accounts for. From a lookup of the germline V gene (reference sequence), CDR1 and CDR2 are MNHEY and SMNVEV. Its CDR3 holds 14 amino acids, cysteine through phenylalanine. The only DNA kept is the CDR3, 42 bases in frame from the first base. TCRbeta CDR3 regions were amplified from genomic DNA using the immunoSEQ Assay, a bias-controlled multiplex PCR. Per the source publication's procedure: Nucleated cell counts per sample were estimated from amplification of reference gene primers within the assay. Sequence reads were collapsed and filtered to measure the absolute abundance of every unique TCRbeta CDR3 rearrangement. For each sample, productive Simpson clonality was calculated by taking the square root of Simpson's diversity index across productive rearrangements. Drawn from immuneACCESS, this table holds only the in-frame rearrangements with V and J called that TCRdb kept. Clones are partly lost; checked studies trace under half to an unresolved V gene and leave the rest unexplained. V and J calls and clone size are copied from that table; D and trimming were computed from the DNA. In all, the sample holds fewer than 250,000 clones, and about nine tenths of those were seen once. Of the sample, 4.4% falls within the top ten clones.

The collaborating institutions used their own protocols to collect whole blood in K2EDTA tubes. For TCRbeta analysis, collaborator samples were shipped as frozen whole blood, as isolated PBMCs, or as DNA extracted from either sample type. Results and caveats for the whole study, not just this receptor: The quantity of clinical and demographic metadata differed by source and by participant and was supplied without curation.

The rearrangement combines TRBV27 with TRBJ2-5, with 9 bases aligning to TRBD2. The TCR originated in a man aged 45-65 years with acute or convalescent COVID-19. Sequencing was done on a sample of peripheral blood. The CDR3 amino acid sequence is: CASSFAGGVKTQYF. The bases read TGTGCCAGCAGTTTTGCGGGGGGGGTGAAGACCCAGTACTTC.